This TCR beta chain was sequenced for a study of T cells in Graves' hyperthyroidism and ophthalmopathy. Notes on the study in general: In validation, the model predicted ophthalmopathy. These predictions came a median about 6.8 months before onset.

V was trimmed by 2 bases and J by 6 bases, leaving 11 bases between them. From germline, CDR1 is SNHLY and CDR2 FYNNEI. The CDR3 consists of 13 residues. Patients were excluded because of uncontrolled infection, other autoimmune disease, pregnancy or lactation. Clinical symptoms, serum thyroxine, TRAb, thyroid ultrasound and orbital computed tomography informed diagnoses. Amplification targeted TCR beta CDR3 regions from RNA transcripts. First-round RT-PCR with HTBI primers amplified the TCR CDR3 region. TCRdb processed the multiplex PCR reads anew with MiXCR; each CDR3 protein has one entry. The sample lists a few hundred thousand distinct CDR3 sequences, 13% occurring once. This clonotype was recorded at least ten times. Its target is unknown.

The sample consisted of blood. This sequence was found in a young woman with Graves' hyperthyroidism. The J gene is TRBJ2-7, the V gene TRBV2; unclear D gene. Written as DNA, the CDR3 is TGTGCCAGCAGTGAAAGAAGGGTAACCGAGCAGTACTTC. This translates into CASSERRVTEQYF.